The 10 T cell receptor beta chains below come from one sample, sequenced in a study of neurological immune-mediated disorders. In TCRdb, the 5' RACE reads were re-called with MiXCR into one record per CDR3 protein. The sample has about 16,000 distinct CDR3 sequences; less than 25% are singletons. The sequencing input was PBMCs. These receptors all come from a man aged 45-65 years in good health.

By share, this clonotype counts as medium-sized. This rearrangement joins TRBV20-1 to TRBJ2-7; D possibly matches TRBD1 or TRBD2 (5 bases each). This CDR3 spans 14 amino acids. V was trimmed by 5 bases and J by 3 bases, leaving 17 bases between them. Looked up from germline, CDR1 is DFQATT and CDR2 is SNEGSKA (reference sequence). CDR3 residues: CSAENTGTNYEQYF. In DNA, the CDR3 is TGCAGTGCTGAAAACACCGGGACGAACTACGAGCAGTACTTC.

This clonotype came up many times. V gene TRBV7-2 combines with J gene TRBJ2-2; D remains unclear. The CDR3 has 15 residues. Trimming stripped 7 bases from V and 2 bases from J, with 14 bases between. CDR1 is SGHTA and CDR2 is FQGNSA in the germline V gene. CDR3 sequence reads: CASIKRNTNTGELFF. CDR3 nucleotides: TGTGCCAGCATCAAACGGAACACTAACACCGGGGAGCTGTTTTTT.

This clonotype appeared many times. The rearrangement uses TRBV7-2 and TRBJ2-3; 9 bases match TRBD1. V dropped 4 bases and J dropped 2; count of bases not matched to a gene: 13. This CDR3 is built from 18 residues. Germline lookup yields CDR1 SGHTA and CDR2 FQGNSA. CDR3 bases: TGTGCCAGCAGCTCCCCCCGTGGGACAGGGAGATCCACAGATACGCAGTATTTT. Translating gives CASSSPRGTGRSTDTQYF.

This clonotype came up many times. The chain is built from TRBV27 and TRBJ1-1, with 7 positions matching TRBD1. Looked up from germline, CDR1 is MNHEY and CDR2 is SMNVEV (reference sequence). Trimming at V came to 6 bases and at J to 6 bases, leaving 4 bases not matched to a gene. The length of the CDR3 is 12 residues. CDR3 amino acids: CASRTGKAEAFF. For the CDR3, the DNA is TGTGCCAGCAGGACAGGGAAGGCTGAAGCTTTCTTT.

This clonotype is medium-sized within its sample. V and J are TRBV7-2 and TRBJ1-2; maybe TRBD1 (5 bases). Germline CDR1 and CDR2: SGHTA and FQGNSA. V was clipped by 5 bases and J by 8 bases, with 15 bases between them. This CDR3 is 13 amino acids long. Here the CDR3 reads CASSHSQGGGYTF. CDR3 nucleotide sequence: TGTGCCAGCAGCCACAGTCAGGGTGGCGGCTACACCTTC. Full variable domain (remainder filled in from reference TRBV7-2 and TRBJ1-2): GAGVSQSPSNKVTEKGKDVELRCDPISGHTALYWYRQSLGQGLEFLIYFQGNSAPDKSGLPSDRFSAERTGGSVSTLTIQRTQQEDSAVYLCASSHSQGGGYTFGSGTRLTVV.

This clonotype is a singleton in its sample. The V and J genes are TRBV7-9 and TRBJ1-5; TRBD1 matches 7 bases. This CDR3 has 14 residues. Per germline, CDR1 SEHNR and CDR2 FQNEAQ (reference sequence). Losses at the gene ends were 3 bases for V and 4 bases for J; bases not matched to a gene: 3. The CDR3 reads CASSFGTANQPQHF. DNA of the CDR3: TGTGCCAGCAGCTTCGGGACAGCGAATCAGCCCCAGCATTTT. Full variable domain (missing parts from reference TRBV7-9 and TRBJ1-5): DTGVSQNPRHKITKRGQNVTFRCDPISEHNRLYWYRQTLGQGPEFLTYFQNEAQLEKSRLLSDRFSAERPKGSFSTLEIQRTEQGDSAMYLCASSFGTANQPQHFGDGTRLSIL.

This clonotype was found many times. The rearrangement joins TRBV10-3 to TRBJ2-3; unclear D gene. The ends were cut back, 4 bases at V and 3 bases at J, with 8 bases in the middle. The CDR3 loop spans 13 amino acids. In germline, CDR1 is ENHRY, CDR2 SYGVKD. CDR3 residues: CAISGAATDTQYF. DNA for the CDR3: TGTGCCATCAGTGGGGCAGCAACAGATACGCAGTATTTT.

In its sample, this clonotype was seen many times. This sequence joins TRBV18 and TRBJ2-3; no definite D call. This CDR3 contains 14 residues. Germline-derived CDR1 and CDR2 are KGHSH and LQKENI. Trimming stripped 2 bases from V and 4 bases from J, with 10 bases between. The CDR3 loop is CASSPSAGADTQYF. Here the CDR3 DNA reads TGTGCCAGCTCACCAAGCGCTGGGGCAGATACGCAGTATTTT.

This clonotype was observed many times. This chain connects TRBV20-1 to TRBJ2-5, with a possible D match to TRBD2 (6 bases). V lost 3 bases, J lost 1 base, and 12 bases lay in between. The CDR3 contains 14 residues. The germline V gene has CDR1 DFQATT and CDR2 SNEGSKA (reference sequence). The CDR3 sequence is CSARGGGFQETQYF. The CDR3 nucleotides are TGCAGTGCTAGGGGGGGAGGTTTCCAAGAGACCCAGTACTTC.

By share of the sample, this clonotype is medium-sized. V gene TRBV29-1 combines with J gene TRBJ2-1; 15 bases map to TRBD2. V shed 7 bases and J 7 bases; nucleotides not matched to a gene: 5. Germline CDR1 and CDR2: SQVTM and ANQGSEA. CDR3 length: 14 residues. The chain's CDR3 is CSGGLAGGPNEQFF. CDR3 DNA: TGCAGCGGCGGACTAGCGGGAGGGCCAAATGAGCAGTTCTTC.